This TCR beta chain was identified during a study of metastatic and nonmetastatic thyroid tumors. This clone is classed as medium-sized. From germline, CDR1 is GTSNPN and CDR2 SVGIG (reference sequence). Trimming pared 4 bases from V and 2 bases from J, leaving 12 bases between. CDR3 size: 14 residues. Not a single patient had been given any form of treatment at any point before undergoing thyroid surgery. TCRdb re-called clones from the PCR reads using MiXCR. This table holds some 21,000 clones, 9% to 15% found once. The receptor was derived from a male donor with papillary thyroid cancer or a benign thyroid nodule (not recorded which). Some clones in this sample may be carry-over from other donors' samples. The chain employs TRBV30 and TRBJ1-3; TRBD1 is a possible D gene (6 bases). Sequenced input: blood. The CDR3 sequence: CAWTPGVPGNTIYF. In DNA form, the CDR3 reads TGTGCCTGGACTCCAGGGGTCCCTGGAAACACCATATATTTT.